These T cell receptor beta chains were read from a single sample in a study of cytomegalovirus exposure and HLA in healthy donors. Method: immunoSEQ multiplex PCR; TCRdb's copy keeps in-frame clones and lacks some. Of 150,000 to 200,000 clones in the sample, 85% were seen once. Sequencing was performed on PBMCs. Source of these receptors: a woman aged 45-59 years in good health and CMV-seronegative. The CDR3 runs from the conserved cysteine through the conserved F or W. A D gene is named only where the DNA matches it firmly. Clone size is not always given. Where it is, it says once, few, many or a class for expanded clones.

j_call	clone_size	d_call	v_call	cdr3_nt	cdr3_aa
TRBJ1-2	once	NA	TRBV4-3	TGCGCCAGCAGCCAAGATCTTAGAAGGGAGGTATCGGATGGCTACACCTTC	CASSQDLRREVSDGYTF
TRBJ1-1	NA	NA	TRBV7-8	TGTGCCAGCACAAAACAGAGAAACACTGAAGCTTTCTTT	CASTKQRNTEAFF
TRBJ2-3	NA	NA	TRBV11-3	TGTGCCAGCAGCTTATGGGGAGATCCAGATACGCAGTATTTT	CASSLWGDPDTQYF
TRBJ2-2	NA	TRBD2	TRBV28	TGTGCCAGCAGTTCGATCCCGGGACTAGCGAACGTGGACACCGGGGAGCTGTTTTTT	CASSSIPGLANVDTGELFF
TRBJ2-5	NA	TRBD1	TRBV10-3	TGTGCCATCAGCCAAAGGACAGGTTTAGGAGAGACCCAGTACTTC	CAISQRTGLGETQYF
TRBJ2-5	NA	TRBD2	TRBV29-1	TGCAGCGTTGGGGAGGGAGGAAAAGAGACCCAGTACTTC	CSVGEGGKETQYF
TRBJ2-2	NA	NA	TRBV7-9	TGTGCCAGCCGTCGTGGTGGGACTCCAGAGAAGGGGGAGCTGTTTTTT	CASRRGGTPEKGELFF
TRBJ1-5	NA	NA	TRBV7-9	TGTGCCAGCAGCCGAACAGGTCGCGATCAGCCCCAGCATTTT	CASSRTGRDQPQHF
TRBJ2-1	NA	NA	TRBV29-1	TGCAGCGTCCACAAGAGGGCGGGGAGAAACAATGAGCAGTTCTTC	CSVHKRAGRNNEQFF
TRBJ2-7	NA	NA	TRBV6-6	TGTGCCAGCAGTCCTCAGACATCGCAAATCTACGAGCAGTACTTC	CASSPQTSQIYEQYF
TRBJ2-7	NA	NA	TRBV5-4	TGTGCCAGCAGCTTGAGGTCGGGGGCCTACGAGCAGTACTTC	CASSLRSGAYEQYF
TRBJ2-1	NA	NA	TRBV10-3	TGTGCCATCACCTCGGTCGGGGAGCAGTTCTTC	CAITSVGEQFF
TRBJ2-1	few	NA	TRBV5-4	TGTGCCAGCAGCTTGGGACAGGTGAGAGACAATGAGCAGTTCTTC	CASSLGQVRDNEQFF
TRBJ1-3	NA	NA	TRBV6-6	TGTGCCAGCAGTCCCGCGATAGGGGCTGGAAACACCATATATTTT	CASSPAIGAGNTIYF
TRBJ2-7	NA	TRBD2	TRBV29-1	TGCAGCGTTGAGTCTAGCTCGGGAGGCGAGCAGTACTTC	CSVESSSGGEQYF
TRBJ1-5	NA	NA	TRBV4-1	TGCGCCAGCAGCCAAGATACGGGACACCATCCAAGTCAGCCCCAGCATTTT	CASSQDTGHHPSQPQHF
TRBJ2-2	NA	TRBD2	TRBV14	TGTGCCAGCAGCCCCTTTGCGAAGGCGGGAGTAGTGTTCACCGGGGAGCTGTTTTTT	CASSPFAKAGVVFTGELFF
TRBJ1-1	NA	NA	TRBV28	TGTGCCAGCAGTTTACCCCTCGGTACAGGGCTGAGAACTGAAGCTTTCTTT	CASSLPLGTGLRTEAFF
TRBJ2-1	NA	TRBD1	TRBV6-5	TGTGCCAGCAGACCTGGACAGGGGGCCTTCAATGAGCAGTTCTTC	CASRPGQGAFNEQFF
TRBJ1-5	NA	NA	TRBV28	TGTGCCAGCATTACCTGGGGCAGGGCGGATCAGCCCCAGCATTTT	CASITWGRADQPQHF
TRBJ1-1	NA	TRBD1	TRBV7-3	TGTGCCAGCAGCTCCGGGACAGCAAACACTGAAGCTTTCTTT	CASSSGTANTEAFF
TRBJ2-2	NA	NA	TRBV5-1	TGCGCCAGCAGCTTGGGACGTGGGGGGTTTAACACCGGGGAGCTGTTTTTT	CASSLGRGGFNTGELFF
TRBJ1-5	NA	NA	TRBV27	TGTGCCAGCAGTTTTTCGGGTCTCTATAGCAATCAGCCCCAGCATTTT	CASSFSGLYSNQPQHF
TRBJ1-3	NA	NA	TRBV7-2	TGTGCCAGCAGCCCCCTAACAGGGACTGGAAACACCATATATTTT	CASSPLTGTGNTIYF
TRBJ2-7	NA	NA	TRBV5-4	TGTGCCAGCAGCTTGCCCCGACTAAGCTCCTACGAGCAGTACTTC	CASSLPRLSSYEQYF
TRBJ2-4	NA	NA	TRBV6-1	TGTGCCAGCAGTGGAGGACTAACCCGGAGGGGAAACATTCAGTACTTC	CASSGGLTRRGNIQYF
TRBJ1-3	NA	NA	TRBV19	TGTGCCAGTAGTATACGGGACACCGGGATTGCCGGAAACACCATATATTTT	CASSIRDTGIAGNTIYF
TRBJ2-7	NA	TRBD2	TRBV27	TGTGCCAGCAGTCCCCTCATGGCTAGCGGGAGGTACGAGCAGTACTTC	CASSPLMASGRYEQYF
TRBJ2-3	NA	NA	TRBV7-9	TGTGCCAGCAGCACACTAGGGCGAGGAGATACGCAGTATTTT	CASSTLGRGDTQYF
TRBJ2-3	NA	NA	TRBV10-3	TGTGCCATCAGTGAATCGCTTGCAGGCGTTGGGTCAGATACGCAGTATTTT	CAISESLAGVGSDTQYF
TRBJ1-1	NA	NA	TRBV27	TGTGCCAGCAGTTTATCCTTGGGGGAGGCACTGGGATCTGAGGTCCCTGAAGCTTTCTTT	CASSLSLGEALGSEVPEAFF
TRBJ1-1	NA	NA	TRBV13	TGTGCCAGCAGCACTCGAATGAACACTGAAGCTTTCTTT	CASSTRMNTEAFF
TRBJ2-7	NA	NA	TRBV6-1	TGTGCCAGCACCGAGGCGCCTTACTACGAGCAGTACTTC	CASTEAPYYEQYF
TRBJ2-1	NA	TRBD2	TRBV5-5	TGTGCCAGCACCCTGAGGACCGGGAGGTTACCCTCCTACAATGAGCAGTTCTTC	CASTLRTGRLPSYNEQFF
TRBJ1-1	NA	TRBD1	TRBV30	TGTGCCTCATCCCTCCGTGGACAGGGTAACACTGAAGCTTTCTTT	CASSLRGQGNTEAFF